The TCR beta chain described here comes from a study of shared clonotypes between healthy human individuals (TCRdb year 2020). Study-wide context: A couple of women and a few men aged 18 to 49 years were included in the cohort. To estimate repertoire size and how much clonotypes are shared between individuals, the study performed deep sequencing of blood TCR repertoires from a few healthy adults. To increase sequencing depth and limit assay-specific biases, TCR repertoire library preparation and sequencing were carried out by different laboratories using diverse techniques. Each donor's leukapheresis produced roughly between roughly 0.85 and 9.5 billion PBMCs. The paper as a whole reports these results and caveats: Because the study included a small number of donors, the genetic and exposure-history diversity represented was limited. Based on pairwise subsampling, the degree of clonotype sharing among donors was expected to be affected by sequencing depth. Only blood was sampled, and tissue TCR repertoires likely differ from those in blood.

Looking up the germline V gene yields CDR1 MDHEN and CDR2 SYDVKM. From V the trimming removes 5 bases and from J it removes 2 bases, while the gene matches leave 11 bases of the junction unaccounted for. From its cysteine to its phenylalanine, the CDR3 spans 17 amino acids. Of the read, only the CDR3 DNA is kept; its 51 bases are in frame from base 1. Using the deep immunoSEQ assay, TCR CDR3 regions were amplified from genomic DNA by multiplex PCR. Extracted genomic DNA from each cell subset was distributed evenly across all wells of several immunoSEQ 96-well plates, and each plate was treated as a replicate. Each replicate PCR for unsorted PBMC received about 0.3 ug genomic DNA, equal to about 30,000 T cell genomes. Ten immunoSEQ deep assay plates were used to sequence the unsorted PBMC genomic DNA. Purified libraries were quantified with a Qubit 3.0 fluorometer, sized on a Bioanalyzer 2100, and re-quantified with the KAPA Library Quantification kit. Every immunoSEQ 96-well plate was sequenced on a separate single-read 150-cycle Illumina NextSeq 550 flow cell. The source study handled its data this way. The immunoSEQ output contained only junctional sequences without quality scores, so filtering could not match that applied to full-length reads. To assign V/J genes and CDR3, sequences were annotated using PyIR, a Python wrapper for IgBLAST v1.9, with IMGT germline references. Reads were filtered out if the reads had weak V/J assignments (E-value above 1e-6), no CDR3, stop codons, out-of-frame junctions, or ambiguous translated residues. V3J clonotypes were defined as sequences sharing an identical inferred V gene, J gene, and CDR3 amino acid sequence. The percentage overlap between two repertoires was calculated by dividing the number of shared unique clonotypes by the size of the smaller repertoire. Richness of each repertoire was evaluated using RTK rarefaction, the Chao1 estimator, and Recon v2.1 estimates of unobserved clonotypes. TCRdb retrieved this table from immuneACCESS and kept in-frame rearrangements only. Not all clones are present; in checked studies, unresolved V genes account for under half, and no reason is known for the remainder. The V and J calls and clone size come from that table; D and trimming were worked out from the DNA. The sample data list a few hundred thousand clones, and roughly 72% of these were observed just once. In total, the top ten clones hold around 11% of the sample.

On this clone itself: What antigen it recognizes has not been identified. Base qualities were left out, and no much larger clone turns up one base away.

Healthy HIV-negative adults with no recently reported acute infections or vaccinations were included as donors. Only Caucasian adults living in Nashville, Tennessee, USA were represented among the donors. For unsorted samples, tens of millions of PBMCs were counted and genomic DNA was extracted with the QIAamp DNA Blood Mini kit. After blood collection by leukapheresis, PBMCs were isolated using Ficoll-Histopaque density gradient centrifugation and then cryopreserved in the vapor phase of liquid nitrogen. The TCR was taken from a woman between 40 and 55 years old in good health. Some clones in this sample may be carry-over from other donors' samples. The chain joins TRBV28 to TRBJ1-4; TRBD1 agrees with 7 junctional bases. The specimen was PBMCs. CDR3 reads: CASSPRQGTSTNEKLFF. The nucleotide sequence is given as TGTGCCAGCAGTCCACGACAGGGAACTTCGACTAATGAAAAACTGTTTTTT.